Here is one T cell receptor (beta chain) with its context. The antigen is not known. MiXCR, run by TCRdb on the 5' RACE reads, gives a single entry per CDR3 protein. The table lists approximately 210,000 distinct CDR3 sequences, roughly 18% of them singletons, with around 2.4% in the top ten. The CDR3 has 12 amino acids. Trimming cost V 6 bases and J 0 bases, with 5 bases left between them. Germline CDR1 KGHSH, CDR2 LQKENI. The sample originates from a study of T-cell memory formation after mild COVID-19. Regarding the study as a whole: Shrinking CD4+ clones were chiefly CM and EM; CD8+ ones were chiefly EMRA.

This TCR derives from an adult woman who had mild COVID-19 (a few samples of this study predate the infection). Cell type and time point are not known. Sequenced input: PBMCs or a T cell subset sorted from them (not recorded which). The chain combines TRBV18 with TRBJ2-5; D gene uncertain. Written as DNA, the CDR3 is TGTGCCAGCTCCCAGTACCAAGAGACCCAGTACTTC. It encodes CASSQYQETQYF.